The 20 T cell receptor beta chains in this list originate from one sample, sequenced in a study of CD8 T cells in Susac syndrome. The RNA, about 0.5 to 1 ug, was put through reverse transcription using random hexamers. MiXCR, applied by TCRdb to the immunoSEQ multiplex PCR reads, yields one record per CDR3 protein. Seen here are approximately 190,000 distinct CDR3 sequences, 95% observed once, and the top ten hold around 0.16%. The sample consisted of CD8+ T cells from PBMCs. The receptors shown here come from a human donor with Susac syndrome.

This clonotype appeared a single time. The chain carries TRBV19 and TRBJ1-3, with D possibly matching TRBD1 (6 bases). Germline V gene sequence: CDR1 LNHDA, CDR2 SQIVND (reference sequence). Trimming took 8 bases from V and 4 from J, leaving 12 bases between them. The CDR3 is 13 amino acids. The CDR3 reads CASPGVSGNTIYF. CDR3 DNA sequence: TGTGCCAGTCCAGGGGTGTCCGGAAACACCATATATTTT.

J is TRBJ2-3 and V is TRBV9; TRBD2 matches at 7 bases. Germline V gene sequence: CDR1 SGDLS, CDR2 YYNGEE. The J segment lost 4 bases and the V segment lost 0 bases, leaving 8 bases of the junction unmatched. This CDR3 region has 16 residues. The CDR3 DNA follows: TGTGCCAGCAGCGTAGTAGACAGTGCGGGGGCAGATACGCAGTATTTT. Amino acid sequence: CASSVVDSAGADTQYF.

This clonotype has just one count. The V and J genes are TRBV20-1 and TRBJ1-5; possible D gene TRBD1, 5 bases. Trimming pared 4 bases from V and 4 bases from J, leaving 20 bases between. Germline CDR1 reads DFQATT; CDR2 reads SNEGSKA (reference sequence). The CDR3 is 16 amino acids. The CDR3 here is CSATTAIGTINQPQHF. As DNA, the CDR3 is TGCAGTGCTACTACGGCGATAGGGACTATTAATCAGCCCCAGCATTTT.

The chain employs TRBV12-3 or TRBV12-4 and TRBJ2-1; possible D gene TRBD2, 6 bases. V was pared by 6 bases and J by 4 bases, with 16 bases between. CDR3 length: 15 amino acids. CDR3 sequence: CASSPPTGTYNEQFF. In DNA, the CDR3 is TGTGCCAGCAGCCCCCCGACCGGGACTTACAATGAGCAGTTCTTC.

The chain combines TRBV2 with TRBJ2-1; 10 bases are shared with TRBD2. The CDR3 spans 14 residues. J was trimmed by 4 bases and V by 5 bases; bases with no gene match: 2. Germline V gives CDR1 SNHLY, CDR2 FYNNEI. CDR3 sequence: CASSILAGYNEQFF. CDR3 nucleotide sequence: TGTGCCAGCAGTATACTAGCGGGGTACAATGAGCAGTTCTTC. Complete variable domain (other parts from reference TRBV2 and TRBJ2-1): EPEVTQTPSHQVTQMGQEVILRCVPISNHLYFYWYRQILGQKVEFLVSFYNNEISEKSEIFDDQFSVERPDGSNFTLKIRSTKLEDSAMYFCASSILAGYNEQFFGPGTRLTVL.

The chain joins TRBV28 to TRBJ2-5, with TRBD2 as a possible D gene (5 bases). The V and J ends lost 6 bases and 3 bases respectively, with 11 bases between them. There are 13 residues in the CDR3. The germline gives CDR1 MDHEN, CDR2 SYDVKM. In DNA form, the CDR3 reads TGTGCCAGCAGAGGTGGTAGCGAAGAGACCCAGTACTTC. Residues: CASRGGSEETQYF.

The chain has TRBV29-1 and TRBJ2-1, with D perhaps TRBD1 (5 bases). The CDR3 runs 12 residues. Germline CDR1 SQVTM, CDR2 ANQGSEA. Trimming removed 6 bases at V and 5 bases at J, with 11 bases between. The CDR3 reads CSVDKGNNEQFF. The CDR3 bases are TGCAGCGTGGATAAGGGGAACAATGAGCAGTTCTTC.

The chain uses TRBV28 and TRBJ1-1; D gene unclear. The CDR3 runs to 15 residues. Germline-derived CDR1 and CDR2 are MDHEN and SYDVKM. V was pared by 1 base and J by 3 bases, with 12 bases between. This chain's CDR3 is CASSLYGEYDTEAFF. The CDR3 coding sequence is TGTGCCAGCAGTTTATATGGGGAGTATGACACTGAAGCTTTCTTT.

This chain joins TRBV12-3 or TRBV12-4 and TRBJ2-1, with 7 positions matching TRBD2. V was clipped by 3 bases and J by 2 bases; unmatched bases: 4. The CDR3 spans 15 residues. CDR3 nucleotides: TGTGCCAGCAGTTTCGGGAGCGGGACCTACAATGAGCAGTTCTTC. Translation: CASSFGSGTYNEQFF.

The gene calls are TRBV3-1 and TRBJ2-1; 14 nucleotides line up with TRBD2. V lost 4 bases and J lost 7; bases outside the gene matches: 6. The germline gives CDR1 LGHDT, CDR2 YNNKEL (reference sequence). The CDR3 covers 16 residues. CDR3 DNA sequence: TGTGCCAGCAGCCCTGGGACTAGCGGGGGACTAAATGAGCAGTTCTTC. Protein sequence: CASSPGTSGGLNEQFF.

The chain links TRBV12-3 or TRBV12-4 to TRBJ2-1; 9 bases fit TRBD2. The CDR3 has 17 amino acids. The J segment lost 7 bases and the V segment lost 3 bases, leaving 13 bases of the junction unmatched. The CDR3 DNA reads as TGTGCCAGCAGTTTGGGGACTAGCTTTGTCTCCCTGAATGAGCAGTTCTTC. Translation: CASSLGTSFVSLNEQFF.

The J gene is TRBJ2-2, the V gene TRBV5-6; 15 nucleotides align to TRBD2. Germline V gives CDR1 SGHDT, CDR2 YYEEEE. The CDR3 loop spans 18 amino acids. J was trimmed by 1 base and V by 5 bases; bases with no gene match: 6. CDR3 coding DNA: TGTGCCAGCAGTTGGACTAGCGGGAGGGTCGTGAACACCGGGGAGCTGTTTTTT. It codes for CASSWTSGRVVNTGELFF.

The DNA for the CDR3 is TGTGCCAGCAGCTTAGGTACACGGAACCAAGAGACCCAGTACTTC. Protein product: CASSLGTRNQETQYF. The V gene is TRBV7-9, the J gene TRBJ2-5; D ambiguous. Germline CDR1 reads SEHNR; CDR2 reads FQNEAQ (reference sequence). The V end was cut by 1 base, the J end by 0 bases, with 9 bases between. The CDR3 covers 15 residues.

The chain has TRBV24-1 and TRBJ2-1; TRBD1 agrees at 8 bases. V lost 3 bases and J lost 8; bases outside the gene matches: 2. Per germline, CDR1 KGHDR and CDR2 SFDVKD. The CDR3 spans 13 residues. CDR3 in amino acids: CATSDGQGHEQFF. The CDR3 bases are TGTGCCACCAGTGATGGACAGGGACATGAGCAGTTCTTC.

This sequence joins TRBV5-1 and TRBJ2-2, with TRBD2 matching 12 bases. The V gene end was trimmed by 3 bases and the J gene end by 0 bases; junction bases not matched to a gene: 3. Germline V gene lookup returns CDR1 SGHRS and CDR2 YFSETQ. The CDR3 extends over 17 amino acids. Here the CDR3 DNA reads TGCGCCAGCAGCTGGGGACTAGCGGGTCCGAACACCGGGGAGCTGTTTTTT. Translation: CASSWGLAGPNTGELFF.

This clonotype has just a few counts. V usage is TRBV2 and J usage is TRBJ2-1; D gene ambiguous. The V gene's germline CDR1 is SNHLY and CDR2 FYNNEI. V lost 4 bases, J lost 4 bases, and 2 bases lay in between. The CDR3 is made up of 11 amino acids. Here the CDR3 DNA reads TGTGCCAGCAGTGGGTACAATGAGCAGTTCTTC. Translation: CASSGYNEQFF.

The rearrangement links TRBV6-5 to TRBJ1-2; the D is unclear. Germline lookup yields CDR1 MNHEY and CDR2 SVGAGI. Trimming took 6 bases from V and 4 from J, leaving 18 bases between them. The CDR3 covers 15 residues. DNA of the CDR3: TGTGCCAGCAGCACCTTGAGTTACGAGCCCTATGGCTACACCTTC. Its translation: CASSTLSYEPYGYTF.

V usage is TRBV5-6 and J usage is TRBJ1-4; the D is unclear. This CDR3 has 12 amino acids. Trimming removed 3 bases at V and 10 bases at J, with 10 bases between. Germline CDR1 SGHDT, CDR2 YYEEEE. The CDR3: CASSSLDGKLFF. As DNA, the CDR3 is TGTGCCAGCAGCTCGCTGGACGGAAAACTGTTTTTT.

V usage is TRBV7-9 and J usage is TRBJ2-7; 8 nucleotides agree with TRBD2. Germline CDR1 and CDR2: SEHNR and FQNEAQ (reference sequence). After removal of 1 base from V and 3 bases from J, the junction contained 5 bases not matched to a gene. The CDR3 runs 15 residues. CDR3 nucleotides: TGTGCCAGCAGCTTAGGGCGGGAGGTGAACTACGAGCAGTACTTC. It encodes CASSLGREVNYEQYF. Full variable domain (missing parts from reference TRBV7-9 and TRBJ2-7): DTGVSQNPRHKITKRGQNVTFRCDPISEHNRLYWYRQTLGQGPEFLTYFQNEAQLEKSRLLSDRFSAERPKGSFSTLEIQRTEQGDSAMYLCASSLGREVNYEQYFGPGTRLTVT.

This chain uses TRBV30 with TRBJ2-1; D is uncertain. Trimming pared 2 bases from V and 7 bases from J, leaving 12 bases between. This CDR3 spans 13 amino acids. CDR1 is GTSNPN and CDR2 is SVGIG in the germline V gene (reference sequence). The DNA for the CDR3 is TGTGCCTGGAGTTTGACTGCTTTGAATGAGCAGTTCTTC. Protein product: CAWSLTALNEQFF.